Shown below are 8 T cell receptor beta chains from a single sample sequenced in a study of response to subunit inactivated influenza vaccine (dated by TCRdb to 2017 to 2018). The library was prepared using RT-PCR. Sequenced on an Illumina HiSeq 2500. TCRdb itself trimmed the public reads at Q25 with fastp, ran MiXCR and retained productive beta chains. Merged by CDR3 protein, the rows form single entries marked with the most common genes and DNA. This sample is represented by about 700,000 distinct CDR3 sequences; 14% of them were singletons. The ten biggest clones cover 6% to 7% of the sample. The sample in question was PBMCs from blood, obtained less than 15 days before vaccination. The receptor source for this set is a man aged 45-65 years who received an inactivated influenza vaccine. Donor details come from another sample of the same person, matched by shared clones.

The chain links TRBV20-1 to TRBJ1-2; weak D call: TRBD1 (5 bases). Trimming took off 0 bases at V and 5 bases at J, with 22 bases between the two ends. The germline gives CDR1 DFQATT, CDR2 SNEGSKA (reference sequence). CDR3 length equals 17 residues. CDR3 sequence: CSARDYGAAPSYYGYTF. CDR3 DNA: TGCAGTGCTAGAGATTATGGGGCTGCTCCGTCGTATTATGGCTACACCTTC.

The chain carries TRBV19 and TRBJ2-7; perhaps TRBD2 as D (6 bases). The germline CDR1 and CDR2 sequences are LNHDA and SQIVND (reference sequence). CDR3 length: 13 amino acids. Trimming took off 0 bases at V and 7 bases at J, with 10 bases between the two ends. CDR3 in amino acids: CASSIDRRGEQYF. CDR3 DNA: TGTGCCAGTAGTATAGATCGTCGGGGGGAGCAGTACTTC.

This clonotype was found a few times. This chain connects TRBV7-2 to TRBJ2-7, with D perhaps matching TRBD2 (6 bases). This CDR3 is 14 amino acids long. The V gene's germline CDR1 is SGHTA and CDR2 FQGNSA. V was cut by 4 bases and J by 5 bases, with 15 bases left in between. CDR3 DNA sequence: TGTGCCAGCAGCTCACCGGGACTTCGAAACGAGCAGTACTTC. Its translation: CASSSPGLRNEQYF.

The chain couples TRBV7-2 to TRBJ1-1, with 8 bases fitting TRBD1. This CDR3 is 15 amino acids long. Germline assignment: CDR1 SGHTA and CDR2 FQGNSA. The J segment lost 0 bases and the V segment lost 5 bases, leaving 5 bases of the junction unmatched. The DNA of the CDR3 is TGTGCCAGCAGCCCGGACAGGGTGATGAACACTGAAGCTTTCTTT. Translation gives CASSPDRVMNTEAFF.

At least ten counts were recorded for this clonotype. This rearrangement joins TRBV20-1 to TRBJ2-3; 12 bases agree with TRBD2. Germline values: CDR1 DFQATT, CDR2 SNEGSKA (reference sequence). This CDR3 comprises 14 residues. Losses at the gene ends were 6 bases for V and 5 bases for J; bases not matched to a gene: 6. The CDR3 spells CSALATSGGDTQYF. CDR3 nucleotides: TGCAGTGCCCTAGCGACTAGCGGGGGAGATACGCAGTATTTT.

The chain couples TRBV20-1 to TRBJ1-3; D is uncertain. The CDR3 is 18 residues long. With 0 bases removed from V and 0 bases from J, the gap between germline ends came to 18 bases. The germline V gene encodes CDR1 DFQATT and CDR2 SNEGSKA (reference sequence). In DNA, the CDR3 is TGCAGTGCTAGAGATGTCGGACGGTTCGGCCTCTCTGGAAACACCATATATTTT. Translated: CSARDVGRFGLSGNTIYF.

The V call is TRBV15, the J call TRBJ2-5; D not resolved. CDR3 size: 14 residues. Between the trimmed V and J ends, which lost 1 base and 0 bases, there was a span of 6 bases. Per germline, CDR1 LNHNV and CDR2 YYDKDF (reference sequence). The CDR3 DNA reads TGTGCCACCAGCAGAGGAACGTACCAAGAGACCCAGTACTTC. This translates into CATSRGTYQETQYF.

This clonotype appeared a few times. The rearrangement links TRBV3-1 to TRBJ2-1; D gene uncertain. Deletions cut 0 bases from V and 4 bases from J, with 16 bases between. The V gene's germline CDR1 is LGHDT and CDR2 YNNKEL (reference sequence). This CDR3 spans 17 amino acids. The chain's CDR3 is CASSQDPEQSPYNEQFF. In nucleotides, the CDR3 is TGTGCCAGCAGCCAAGACCCCGAGCAGTCCCCATACAATGAGCAGTTCTTC.